The 9 T cell receptor beta chains in this list originate from one sample, sequenced in a study of neoadjuvant anti-PD-1 for oral cavity cancer. Measured with immunoSEQ multiplex PCR; TCRdb has only the in-frame clones, and not every one. The sample records roughly 60,000 clones, around 85% being singletons. The specimen was PBMCs, collected before nivolumab (anti-PD-1) treatment. Receptors originate from a person between 40 and 85 years old with oral cavity squamous cell carcinoma.

This chain connects TRBV12-5 to TRBJ2-1, with 9 nucleotides matching TRBD2. Germline V gene lookup returns CDR1 LGHNT and CDR2 FRNRAP. The CDR3 length is 14 residues. The J segment lost 9 bases and the V segment lost 4 bases, leaving 7 bases of the junction unmatched. The CDR3 loop reads CASGSGLATGEQFF. The CDR3 DNA sequence: TGTGCTAGTGGTTCCGGACTAGCGACGGGTGAGCAGTTCTTC.

The rearrangement uses TRBV2 and TRBJ2-2; D gene unclear. The germline CDR1 and CDR2 sequences are SNHLY and FYNNEI. Deletions cut 1 base from V and 4 bases from J, with 10 bases between. This CDR3 contains 15 residues. CDR3 nucleotides: TGTGCCAGCAGTGAAGAGGTTCCCGTCACCGGGGAGCTGTTTTTT. Residues: CASSEEVPVTGELFF.

This clone has only a few counts. The chain employs TRBV10-1 and TRBJ2-7; D call uncertain. Germline values: CDR1 WNHNN, CDR2 SYGVQD (reference sequence). The CDR3 covers 13 residues. Trimming removed 0 bases from V and 4 bases from J, with 7 bases in between. CDR3 in amino acids: CASSESTGYEQYF. The CDR3 region has the DNA TGCGCCAGCAGTGAGTCGACTGGTTACGAGCAGTACTTC.

CDR3 sequence (DNA): TGTGCCAGCAGTTCACGGACTGTCTCCTACAATGAGCAGTTCTTC. It codes for CASSSRTVSYNEQFF. The chain carries TRBV28 and TRBJ2-1; D perhaps matches TRBD2 (5 bases). V lost 4 bases and J lost 0, with 10 bases in between. Per the germline V gene, CDR1 is MDHEN and CDR2 is SYDVKM. This CDR3 is 15 amino acids long.

This clone was counted only a few times. The chain recombines TRBV27 with TRBJ2-7; D tentatively reads TRBD1 or TRBD2 (5 bases each). V lost 6 bases, J lost 3 bases, and 18 bases lay in between. Germline lookup yields CDR1 MNHEY and CDR2 SMNVEV (reference sequence). This CDR3 spans 15 amino acids. CDR3 in amino acids: CASRRDRGVGYEQYF. CDR3 DNA: TGTGCCAGCAGAAGAGACCGAGGGGTTGGCTACGAGCAGTACTTC.

This clone was counted only a few times. The chain links TRBV5-1 to TRBJ1-5, with TRBD1 matching 7 bases. Germline CDR1 SGHRS, CDR2 YFSETQ. The CDR3 spans 14 residues. The V and J ends lost 4 bases and 6 bases, in that order; junction bases with no gene match: 7. The CDR3 protein is CASSPDRVTQPQHF. As DNA, the CDR3 is TGCGCCAGCAGCCCAGACAGGGTAACTCAGCCCCAGCATTTT.

The chain is built from TRBV28 and TRBJ2-7; 8 bases agree with TRBD1. J was trimmed by 6 bases and V by 5 bases; bases with no gene match: 6. Looked up from germline, CDR1 is MDHEN and CDR2 is SYDVKM. This CDR3 comprises 13 residues. The CDR3 spells CASSPRDRGEQYF. DNA of the CDR3: TGTGCCAGCAGTCCGCGTGACAGGGGCGAGCAGTACTTC.

This chain joins TRBV15 and TRBJ2-6; 7 positions agree with TRBD2. The CDR3 is 19 amino acids. Trimming removed 3 bases from V and 0 bases from J; junction bases left unmatched: 11. Looked up from germline, CDR1 is LNHNV and CDR2 is YYDKDF (reference sequence). The CDR3 nucleotides read TGTGCCACCAGCAGCTGGAACCAGGGACTATACTCTGGGGCCAACGTCCTGACTTTC. Translation: CATSSWNQGLYSGANVLTF.

In this sample, this clone turned up once. The CDR3 sequence is CASSQRGGPYWSEAFF. Here the CDR3 DNA reads TGTGCCAGCAGCCAAAGGGGGGGGCCTTATTGGTCTGAAGCTTTCTTT. The rearrangement joins TRBV11-1 to TRBJ1-1; D is possibly TRBD1 (6 bases). The CDR3 consists of 16 residues. The V gene lost 5 bases and the J gene lost 6 bases, with 22 bases spanning the gap. CDR1 and CDR2 from the germline V gene are SGHAT and FQDESV (reference sequence).